This T cell receptor (beta chain) was sequenced for a study of OX40 agonist ivuxolimab in advanced cancers. The study's findings and limits: Certain nonresponders likewise exhibited a low normalized T-cell clonal expansion.

This CDR3 region has 16 residues. Germline lookup yields CDR1 MDHEN and CDR2 SYDVKM. The trim removed 1 base at V and 5 bases at J, leaving 8 bases unmatched. Notes on this clone: No antigen is known for it.

TCRdb's table, derived via immunoSEQ multiplex PCR, lists solely in-frame clones and lacks some. The sample lists tens of thousands of clones; about 90% were seen once. The sequences come from CD4+ or CD8+ T cells sorted from blood, collected in a trial of the OX40 agonist ivuxolimab. The V and J genes are TRBV28 and TRBJ2-3; TRBD2 agrees at 8 bases. This clonotype was obtained from an adult with an advanced solid tumor such as melanoma, head and neck, liver or kidney cancer. CDR3 protein: CASSLSGLAIGDTQYF. As DNA, the CDR3 is TGTGCCAGCAGTTTATCCGGACTAGCCATCGGAGATACGCAGTATTTT.